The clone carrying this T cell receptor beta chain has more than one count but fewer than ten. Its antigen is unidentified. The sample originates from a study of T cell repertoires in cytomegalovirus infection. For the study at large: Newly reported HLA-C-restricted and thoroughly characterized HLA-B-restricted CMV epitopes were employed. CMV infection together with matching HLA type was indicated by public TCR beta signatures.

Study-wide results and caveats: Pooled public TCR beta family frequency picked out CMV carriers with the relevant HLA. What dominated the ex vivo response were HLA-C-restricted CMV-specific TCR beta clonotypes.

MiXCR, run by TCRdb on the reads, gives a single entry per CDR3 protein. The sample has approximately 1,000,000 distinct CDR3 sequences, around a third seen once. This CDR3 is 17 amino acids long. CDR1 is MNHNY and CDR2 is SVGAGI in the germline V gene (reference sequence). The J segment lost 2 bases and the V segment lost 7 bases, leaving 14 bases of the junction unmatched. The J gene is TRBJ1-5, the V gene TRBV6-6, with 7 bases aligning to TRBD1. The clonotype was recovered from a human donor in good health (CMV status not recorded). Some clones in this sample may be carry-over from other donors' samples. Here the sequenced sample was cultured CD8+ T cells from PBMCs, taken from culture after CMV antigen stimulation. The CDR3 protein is CASTERGLNWGNQPQHF. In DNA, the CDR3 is TGTGCCAGCACCGAGAGGGGGCTAAATTGGGGCAATCAGCCCCAGCATTTT.